This TCR beta chain appears in the sequencing data of a study of vaccination and CD4 T cells after COVID-19. Study-level background: The post-COVID sampling time was a median about 100 days after diagnosis, ranging from 35 to 161. Each control culture was treated with a CEFX pool, an HIV-1 Nef pool, or no peptide.

Germline V gene sequence: CDR1 SGDLS, CDR2 YYNGEE. J lost 5 bases, V lost 7 bases, and 17 bases had no gene match. CDR3 length: 16 amino acids. This sample's treatment: approximately nine-day PBMC culture with coronavirus spike peptide pools or control peptides (ViraFEST assay). First, ViraFEST expanded antigen-specific T cells with peptide pools, and next it sequenced the TCRs. Worth noting for this clonotype: Antigen specificity is unknown.

The Oncomine TCR Beta short-read assay was applied to DNA of cultured CD4+ T cells. The source of extracted genomic DNA was cultured CD4+ T cells. Each CDR3 protein is one row after TCRdb ran MiXCR on the PCR reads. The sample contains 4,800 or so distinct CDR3 sequences, 25% of which appear only once. The input for sequencing was CD4+ T cells from blood, cultured in vitro, taken after SARS-CoV-2 vaccination. The rearrangement joins TRBV9 to TRBJ2-5; TRBD2 matches at 7 bases. This sequence originates from a human donor who had recovered from COVID-19. The CDR3 spells CASGLGAGAVGETQYF. In DNA form, the CDR3 reads TGTGCCAGCGGCCTCGGGGCGGGAGCTGTAGGGGAGACCCAGTACTTC.